Below are 18 T cell receptor beta chains sequenced from a single sample in a study of CD8+ T cells in alopecia areata (dated by TCRdb to 2016 to 2018). The library was built by means of the immunoSEQ multiplex PCR assay. For TCR sequencing, RNA was extracted from every sample and reverse transcribed into cDNA to serve as template. In TCRdb, the immuneACCESS table is reduced to in-frame sequences with V and J assigned. These tables do not hold every clone; where another copy was compared, an unresolved V gene accounts for under half, and the others remain unexplained. A total of 150,000 to 250,000 clones appear in this sample, 58% of them only once. The ten largest clones add up to under 7% of the sample. This specimen's time point label, per the study, means: around 26 weeks on oral tofacitinib. This specimen's treatment or condition label, interpreted: oral pan-JAK inhibitor, 5-10 mg twice daily.

Sample: CD4+ T cells sorted from blood, taken at week 24, from a patient treated with tofacitinib. All receptors come from a human donor with alopecia areata.

This clone was seen only a few times. The rearrangement joins TRBV29-1 to TRBJ2-5; TRBD1 matches at 7 bases. From germline, CDR1 is SQVTM and CDR2 ANQGSEA. This CDR3 region has 14 residues. The V gene end was trimmed by 8 bases and the J gene end by 2 bases; junction bases not matched to a gene: 11. CDR3 residues: CSFSPPGQQETQYF. The CDR3 coding sequence is TGCAGCTTCTCGCCCCCGGGACAGCAAGAGACCCAGTACTTC.

This clone was seen a few times. The genes are TRBV11-1 and TRBJ2-1, with 10 bases that match TRBD2. Per germline, CDR1 SGHAT and CDR2 FQDESV (reference sequence). The J segment lost 9 bases and the V segment lost 5 bases, leaving 7 bases of the junction unmatched. The CDR3 runs to 14 residues. CDR3 residues: CASSRSGGLSEQFF. The DNA of the CDR3 is TGTGCCAGCAGCCGTAGCGGGGGGTTGAGTGAGCAGTTCTTC.

There are a few counts of this clone. The V and J genes are TRBV4-3 and TRBJ2-1; no definite D call. The CDR3 totals 15 residues. Germline assignment: CDR1 LGHNA and CDR2 YSLEER. V was cut by 1 base and J by 1 base, with 8 bases left in between. The CDR3 DNA sequence: TGCGCCAGCAGCCAAGCGACGAGGTCCTACAATGAGCAGTTCTTC. It translates to CASSQATRSYNEQFF.

The chain is built from TRBV5-1 and TRBJ2-2; D unresolved. CDR3 length: 13 residues. Trimming shortened V by 1 base and J by 3 bases, and 4 bases separated the two germline ends. Germline CDR1 SGHRS, CDR2 YFSETQ. The CDR3 reads CASSLPHTGELFF. Written as DNA, the CDR3 is TGCGCCAGCAGCTTGCCTCACACCGGGGAGCTGTTTTTT.

The chain employs TRBV5-1 and TRBJ2-5; 13 bases align to TRBD2. The germline gives CDR1 SGHRS, CDR2 YFSETQ. The CDR3 has 16 residues. Germline trimming cut 2 bases from V and 1 base from J; bases unmatched to any gene: 2. This CDR3 reads CASSFGLAGAQETQYF. CDR3 sequence (DNA): TGCGCCAGCAGCTTCGGACTAGCGGGGGCCCAAGAGACCCAGTACTTC.

The chain couples TRBV4-1 to TRBJ2-5, with 13 bases identical to TRBD2. The CDR3 is 15 residues long. J lost 5 bases, V lost 3 bases, and 3 bases had no gene match. Germline V gene data show CDR1 as MGHRA and CDR2 as YSYEKL. CDR3 in amino acids: CASSQPGLAGETQYF. As DNA, the CDR3 is TGCGCCAGCAGCCAGCCGGGACTAGCGGGGGAGACCCAGTACTTC.

V and J are TRBV5-6 and TRBJ1-1; D not certain. Germline loops: CDR1 SGHDT, CDR2 YYEEEE. This CDR3 has 13 residues. With 1 base removed from V and 5 bases from J, the gap between germline ends came to 9 bases. CDR3 in DNA: TGTGCCAGCAGCTTGCTACGTCGGACTGAAGCTTTCTTT. This gives the protein CASSLLRRTEAFF.

The V call is TRBV5-4, the J call TRBJ2-1; maybe TRBD1 (7 bases). Trimming removed 4 bases at V and 0 bases at J, with 11 bases between. The CDR3 length is 15 residues. Germline values: CDR1 SGHNT, CDR2 YYREEE (reference sequence). The CDR3 spells CASSAGTASYNEQFF. The CDR3 DNA reads TGTGCCAGCAGCGCGGGGACAGCCTCCTACAATGAGCAGTTCTTC.

This chain links TRBV2 with TRBJ2-2; D could derive from TRBD1 or TRBD2 (5 bases each). V lost 10 bases and J 3 bases, leaving 18 bases between the germline ends. Germline loops: CDR1 SNHLY, CDR2 FYNNEI. There are 15 residues in the CDR3. For the CDR3, the DNA is TGTGCCAATGGGCAGCAGGGAGTATACACCGGGGAGCTGTTTTTT. Protein sequence: CANGQQGVYTGELFF.

This clone was seen more than once but under ten times. The rearrangement uses TRBV5-4 and TRBJ2-4, with 12 bases fitting TRBD1. CDR3 length: 15 amino acids. The V segment lost 4 bases and the J segment 9 bases; nucleotides outside the gene matches: 8. CDR1 and CDR2 (germline): SGHNT, YYREEE (reference sequence). CDR3 in amino acids: CASSRSGTGGGIQYF. The CDR3 DNA is TGTGCCAGCAGCCGTTCAGGGACAGGGGGCGGCATTCAGTACTTC.

The rearrangement joins TRBV6-5 to TRBJ1-2, with D uncertain. The CDR3 has 15 amino acids. Germline V gives CDR1 MNHEY, CDR2 SVGAGI. The ends were cut back, 8 bases at V and 4 bases at J, with 20 bases in the middle. The CDR3 reads CASSSGSRATYGYTF. The CDR3 bases are TGTGCCAGCTCATCGGGGAGCCGAGCGACCTATGGCTACACCTTC.

V and J are TRBV20-1 and TRBJ2-7; D is unclear. The germline V and J ends were trimmed by 4 bases and 4 bases, with 8 bases remaining between them. The CDR3 is 11 amino acids. The germline V gene has CDR1 DFQATT and CDR2 SNEGSKA (reference sequence). The CDR3 is CSATDRYEQYF. In DNA, the CDR3 is TGCAGTGCTACAGATAGATACGAGCAGTACTTC.

This chain joins TRBV5-6 and TRBJ1-2; D might be TRBD1 (6 bases). The germline V gene has CDR1 SGHDT and CDR2 YYEEEE. V lost 3 bases to trimming and J lost 6 bases, with 12 bases between them. This CDR3 comprises 13 residues. CDR3 nucleotides: TGTGCCAGCAGCTCCACAGGGAGAGATGGCTACACCTTC. The encoded protein is CASSSTGRDGYTF.

V gene TRBV9 combines with J gene TRBJ1-1, with D possibly being TRBD1 (5 bases). V was shortened by 1 base and J by 9 bases, with 16 bases between the two germline ends. This CDR3 region has 14 residues. CDR1 and CDR2 from the germline V gene are SGDLS and YYNGEE. The CDR3 region is CASSVHPSEGQAFF. The DNA of the CDR3 is TGTGCCAGCAGCGTACATCCCAGTGAGGGGCAAGCTTTCTTT. Full variable domain (outside the CDR3, taken from reference TRBV9 and TRBJ1-1): DSGVTQTPKHLITATGQRVTLRCSPRSGDLSVYWYQQSLDQGLQFLIQYYNGEERAKGNILERFSAQQFPDLHSELNLSSLELGDSALYFCASSVHPSEGQAFFGQGTRLTVV.

The chain uses TRBV27 and TRBJ1-4; 9 nucleotides agree with TRBD1. The germline V gene has CDR1 MNHEY and CDR2 SMNVEV (reference sequence). V lost 4 bases to trimming and J lost 5 bases; unmatched junction nucleotides: 5. This CDR3 spans 15 amino acids. CDR3 loop: CASSSPGQGNEKLFF. DNA of the CDR3: TGTGCCAGCAGTTCGCCGGGACAGGGAAATGAAAAACTGTTTTTT.

The genes are TRBV28 and TRBJ2-3; D is uncertain. Germline CDR1 and CDR2: MDHEN and SYDVKM. V was clipped by 5 bases and J by 1 base, with 10 bases between them. CDR3 length equals 14 residues. In DNA form, the CDR3 reads TGTGCCAGCAGTCCTCTCCCGGGCACAGATACGCAGTATTTT. This encodes CASSPLPGTDTQYF.

This clone was picked up a small number of times. The V call is TRBV9, the J call TRBJ2-5, with 7 bases lining up with TRBD1. The trim removed 4 bases at V and 4 bases at J, leaving 1 base unmatched. The CDR3 extends over 12 amino acids. In germline, CDR1 is SGDLS, CDR2 YYNGEE. CDR3 loop: CASSRQGETQYF. CDR3 sequence (DNA): TGTGCCAGCAGCCGACAGGGAGAGACCCAGTACTTC.

V gene TRBV30 combines with J gene TRBJ2-2, with 9 bases identical to TRBD1. The CDR3 is 15 amino acids. Germline CDR1 and CDR2: GTSNPN and SVGIG (reference sequence). V lost 3 bases to trimming and J lost 5 bases; unmatched junction nucleotides: 7. For the CDR3, the DNA is TGTGCCTGGAGCCCAAGGACAGGGGTGACCGGGGAGCTGTTTTTT. Protein sequence: CAWSPRTGVTGELFF.